Listed here are 6 T cell receptor beta chains from one sample, sequenced in a study of T cell responses to AZD1222 COVID-19 vaccine. Data came from immunoSEQ multiplex PCR; TCRdb stores just in-frame clones and leaves some out. The data show approximately 100,000 clones, roughly nine tenths seen once. The material sequenced was peripheral blood, taken on day 0 of AZD1222 vaccination. The receptors shown here come from an adult in good health.

V usage is TRBV30 and J usage is TRBJ1-4; D gene unclear. CDR3 length: 13 residues. Germline V gene sequence: CDR1 GTSNPN, CDR2 SVGIG (reference sequence). Trimming took 4 bases from V and 8 from J, leaving 14 bases between them. CDR3 sequence: CAWNGLLGEKLFF. In nucleotides, the CDR3 is TGTGCCTGGAATGGGCTTCTTGGGGAAAAACTGTTTTTT.

The rearrangement links TRBV9 to TRBJ2-1; a possible D gene is TRBD2 (5 bases). Germline V CDR1 and CDR2: SGDLS, YYNGEE. The CDR3 length is 14 residues. Trimming left V 0 bases short and J 5 bases short, with 9 bases between. CDR3 in amino acids: CASSVAAVNNEQFF. CDR3 coding DNA: TGTGCCAGCAGCGTAGCAGCGGTTAACAATGAGCAGTTCTTC.

This clone was counted a single time. This chain uses TRBV10-3 with TRBJ2-5, with D uncertain. Germline lookup yields CDR1 ENHRY and CDR2 SYGVKD. V was pared by 8 bases and J by 1 base, with 8 bases between. CDR3 size: 12 residues. CDR3 sequence reads: CAIYPPQETQYF. The DNA for the CDR3 is TGTGCCATCTACCCCCCCCAAGAGACCCAGTACTTC.

The J gene is TRBJ1-5, the V gene TRBV7-2; weak D call: TRBD1 (5 bases). Deletions cut 6 bases from V and 1 base from J, with 10 bases between. CDR1 is SGHTA and CDR2 is FQGNSA in the germline V gene. CDR3 length: 14 residues. The CDR3 nucleotides read TGTGCCAGCAGTAGACAGTCCAGCAATCAGCCCCAGCATTTT. Translation gives CASSRQSSNQPQHF.

The chain employs TRBV7-9 and TRBJ2-3; D is possibly TRBD2 (6 bases). The CDR3 totals 16 residues. Per germline, CDR1 SEHNR and CDR2 FQNEAQ (reference sequence). The V end lost 2 bases, the J end lost 0 bases, and 12 bases lay between the germline ends. The CDR3 spells CASSLRLAFSTDTQYF. CDR3 coding DNA: TGTGCCAGCAGCTTACGGCTAGCGTTTAGCACAGATACGCAGTATTTT.

The rearrangement links TRBV7-7 to TRBJ2-5; 7 nucleotides match TRBD2. The V segment lost 4 bases and the J segment 5 bases; nucleotides outside the gene matches: 10. This CDR3 has 15 amino acids. Germline CDR1 is SSHAT and CDR2 is FNYEAQ (reference sequence). CDR3 amino acids: CASSSSGGRGETQYF. The CDR3 DNA follows: TGTGCCAGCAGCTCCTCGGGGGGTAGAGGGGAGACCCAGTACTTC. The whole variable domain, filled in from reference TRBV7-7 and TRBJ2-5, reads GAGVSQSPRYKVTKRGQDVTLRCDPISSHATLYWYQQALGQGPEFLTYFNYEAQPDKSGLPSDRFSAERPEGSISTLTIQRTEQRDSAMYRCASSSSGGRGETQYFGPGTRLLVL.